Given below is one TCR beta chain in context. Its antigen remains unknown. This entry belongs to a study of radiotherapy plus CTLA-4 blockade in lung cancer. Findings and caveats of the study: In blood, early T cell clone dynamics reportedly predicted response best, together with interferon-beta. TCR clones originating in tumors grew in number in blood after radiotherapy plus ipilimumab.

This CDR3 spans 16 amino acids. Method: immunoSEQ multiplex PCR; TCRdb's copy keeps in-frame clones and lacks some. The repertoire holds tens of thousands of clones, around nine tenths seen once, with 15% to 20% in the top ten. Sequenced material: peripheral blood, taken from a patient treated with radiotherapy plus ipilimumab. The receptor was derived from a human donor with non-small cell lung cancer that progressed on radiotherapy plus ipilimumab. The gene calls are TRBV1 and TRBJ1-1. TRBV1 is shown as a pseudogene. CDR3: CTSSQACGGEDTEAFF. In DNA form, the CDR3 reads TGCACCAGCAGCCAAGCTTGTGGGGGGGAGGACACTGAAGCTTTCTTT.